This is a list of T cell receptor beta chains from one sample in a study of T cell responses to AZD1222 COVID-19 vaccine. Here immunoSEQ multiplex PCR was the method, and the copy in TCRdb shows in-frame clones only, minus some. This table has around 170,000 clones, 80% to 90% appearing once. Sequenced here: peripheral blood, sampled 28 days after the second AZD1222 dose. These receptors originate from an adult who received the AZD1222 COVID-19 vaccine. Each CDR3 is given with its conserved first and last residue. A D gene is named only where the DNA matches it firmly. Rows may omit the clone size; those that give it use once, few, many or a size class.

TRBV6-1,NA,TRBJ1-1,NA,TGTGCCAGCAGTGAAGTGAGTTTGGACAGAGAAGCTTTCTTT,CASSEVSLDREAFF
TRBV10-1,TRBD1,TRBJ1-1,NA,TGCGCCAGCAGTGAGGGACAGGGTTTGACTGAAGCTTTCTTT,CASSEGQGLTEAFF
TRBV3-1/TRBV3-2,NA,TRBJ2-5,NA,TGTGCCAGCAGCTCAAACGTAGGAGAGACCCAGTACTTC,CASSSNVGETQYF
TRBV15,NA,TRBJ1-2,NA,TGTGCCACCAGCAGAGATGTAACAGACCCTCTTAACTATGGCTACACCTTC,CATSRDVTDPLNYGYTF
TRBV6-2/TRBV6-3,TRBD2,TRBJ2-1,once,TGTGCCAGCAGTTACAGACTAGCGGGGGGGCTATACAATGAGCAGTTCTTC,CASSYRLAGGLYNEQFF
TRBV7-2,TRBD1,TRBJ2-7,NA,TGTGCCAGCAGCTTTTCACAGGGGACCTACGAGCAGTACTTC,CASSFSQGTYEQYF
TRBV28,NA,TRBJ1-2,NA,TGTGCCAGCAGTTTGTCAGGTGGGAACTATGGCTACACCTTC,CASSLSGGNYGYTF
TRBV28,NA,TRBJ1-2,NA,TGTGCCAGCAGCATGGGCAGGGTCCAGGGCTACACCTTC,CASSMGRVQGYTF
TRBV5-1,TRBD2,TRBJ2-3,NA,TGCGCCAGCAGGGCTGGTGGCGCTAGCGGGGGTTCAGATACGCAGTATTTT,CASRAGGASGGSDTQYF
TRBV5-1,NA,TRBJ1-3,NA,TGCGCCAGCAGCTATCCCGGGACCGCAGGCTCTGGAAACACCATATATTTT,CASSYPGTAGSGNTIYF
TRBV2,NA,TRBJ2-1,NA,TGTGCCAGCATTAGGGAGTTCTCCTACAATGAGCAGTTCTTC,CASIREFSYNEQFF
TRBV5-1,NA,TRBJ1-5,NA,TGCGCCAGCAGCTTGGATGAGGATAGGAGTCAGCCCCAGCATTTT,CASSLDEDRSQPQHF
TRBV30,NA,TRBJ2-3,NA,TGTGCCTGGAGTCCTGGCGCAGATACGCAGTATTTT,CAWSPGADTQYF
TRBV27,NA,TRBJ1-1,NA,TGTGCCAGCAGGACGAGGGGGAGAGACACTGAAGCTTTCTTT,CASRTRGRDTEAFF
TRBV28,TRBD1,TRBJ1-3,NA,TGTGCCAGCAGTCGGACAGGGGTAGGAAACACCATATATTTT,CASSRTGVGNTIYF
TRBV2,NA,TRBJ1-1,NA,TGTGCCAGCAGTTTTCTGGACAGCCATGAAGCTTTCTTT,CASSFLDSHEAFF
TRBV27,NA,TRBJ1-5,few,TGTGCCAGCAGTCGAAAGGGTCCCCCTATGTGGTCCCAGCATTTT,CASSRKGPPMWSQHF
TRBV27,NA,TRBJ1-2,few,TGTGCCAGCAGAACCTCTGGGGGGCGCGGTGGCTACACCTTC,CASRTSGGRGGYTF
TRBV19,TRBD1,TRBJ1-5,NA,TGTGCCAGTAGGACAGGGAATAGCAATCAGCCCCAGCATTTT,CASRTGNSNQPQHF
TRBV5-4,NA,TRBJ2-3,once,TGTGCCAGCAGCTCGGAGGTGGGCACAGATACGCAGTATTTT,CASSSEVGTDTQYF
TRBV5-4,NA,TRBJ1-1,NA,TGTGCCAGCAGCTTACGAGGGTGGGACACTGAAGCTTTCTTT,CASSLRGWDTEAFF
TRBV6-2/TRBV6-3,TRBD1,TRBJ1-5,NA,TGTGCCAGCAGTTACCAGACAGGGGTAACTAGCAATCAGCCCCAGCATTTT,CASSYQTGVTSNQPQHF
TRBV7-8,NA,TRBJ1-1,once,TGTGCCAGCAGCTTGGTGGGTACAGGTGGCACTGAAGCTTTCTTT,CASSLVGTGGTEAFF
TRBV19,NA,TRBJ1-1,NA,TGTGCAACACGGGATTCCAGAGCTGAAGCTTTCTTT,CATRDSRAEAFF
TRBV19,NA,TRBJ1-1,NA,TGTGCCAGTAGTATAGAAGGGCTTGGAAAAGCTTTCTTT,CASSIEGLGKAFF
TRBV10-3,NA,TRBJ1-5,NA,TGTGCCATCAGTGAGTCGTGGGGGGAAGGTCAGCCCCAGCATTTT,CAISESWGEGQPQHF
TRBV27,NA,TRBJ1-4,NA,TGTGCCAGCAGTAGGAAGACAGGTTACGCAACTAATGAAAAACTGTTTTTT,CASSRKTGYATNEKLFF
TRBV5-1,TRBD1,TRBJ1-5,NA,TGCGCCAGCAGCCAAGGGGGCATGGGCAATCAGCCCCAGCATTTT,CASSQGGMGNQPQHF
TRBV20-1,NA,TRBJ1-1,NA,TGCAGTGCTAGTTCCGGGGGGCGGACTGAAGCTTTCTTT,CSASSGGRTEAFF
TRBV7-3,TRBD2,TRBJ2-3,NA,TGTGCCAGCAGCAGAACTAGCGGGGGGAGGTCAGATACGCAGTATTTT,CASSRTSGGRSDTQYF
TRBV7-3,NA,TRBJ2-3,few,TGTGCCAGCAGCTTAGGGCCTAGCACAGATACGCAGTATTTT,CASSLGPSTDTQYF
TRBV15,NA,TRBJ1-4,NA,TGTGCCACCAGCAGAGGGGAGGGGAATGAAAAACTGTTTTTT,CATSRGEGNEKLFF
TRBV12-3/TRBV12-4,NA,TRBJ1-2,NA,TGTGCCAGCAGGCAGCCCTCGGACTATGGCTACACCTTC,CASRQPSDYGYTF
TRBV6-1,NA,TRBJ1-2,NA,TGTGCCAGCAGTGAACAGGGGCCTAACTATGGCTACACCTTC,CASSEQGPNYGYTF
TRBV19,NA,TRBJ1-5,NA,TGTGCCAGTAGTCCGACAGGCAATAGCAATCGGCCCCAGCATTTT,CASSPTGNSNRPQHF